One and the same sample provided the 27 T cell receptor beta chains below, sequenced in a study of post-analysis software for immune sequencing data. Researchers reported that TCR beta cDNA libraries carried unique molecular identifiers. TCRdb recomputed calls from the PCR reads with MiXCR, one row per CDR3 protein. The sample carries some 500,000 distinct CDR3 sequences, approximately 45% recorded once. No antigen is known for these receptors. Overall study findings and caveats: In patients, roughly five TRBV segments were more frequent than in controls, with TRBV5-6, TRBV5-1 and TRBV20-1 among them.

Input material: blood. These receptor sequences come from a girl between 10 and 17 years old with multiple sclerosis.

The DNA of the CDR3 is TGTGCCAGCAGTTTAATCTTGGGCTATGGCTACACCTTC. It encodes CASSLILGYGYTF. The V and J genes are TRBV12-3 or TRBV12-4 and TRBJ1-2; D is uncertain. The CDR3 is 13 amino acids. V was cut by 2 bases and J by 4 bases, with 8 bases left in between.

V gene TRBV5-1 combines with J gene TRBJ1-1, with D possibly TRBD1 on 6 matching bases. The ends were cut back, 4 bases at V and 9 bases at J, with 13 bases in the middle. This CDR3 is built from 12 residues. CDR1 is SGHRS and CDR2 is YFSETQ in the germline V gene. DNA of the CDR3: TGCGCCAGCAGCCAAACAGGGTATCAAGCTTTCTTT. It specifies CASSQTGYQAFF.

This clonotype occurred a few times. The genes are TRBV10-3 and TRBJ2-3, with TRBD1 matching 8 bases. CDR1 is ENHRY and CDR2 is SYGVKD in the germline V gene. This CDR3 contains 15 residues. V trimming: 5 bases; J trimming: 4 bases; junction bases outside the gene matches: 8. CDR3 sequence reads: CAISPRTGLADTQYF. The CDR3, as DNA: TGTGCCATCAGTCCTCGGACAGGGTTGGCAGATACGCAGTATTTT.

The chain carries TRBV27 and TRBJ1-5, with D perhaps TRBD1 (5 bases). Trimming shortened V by 5 bases and J by 1 base, and 12 bases separated the two germline ends. In germline, CDR1 is MNHEY, CDR2 SMNVEV (reference sequence). The CDR3 consists of 15 residues. The CDR3 loop reads CASSLSRDSNQPQHF. In DNA form, the CDR3 reads TGTGCCAGCAGTCTCTCCCGGGACAGCAATCAGCCCCAGCATTTT.

CDR3 loop: CASRVMAGAPYNEQFF. The DNA of the CDR3 is TGTGCCAGCAGGGTCATGGCGGGGGCCCCCTACAATGAGCAGTTCTTC. V and J are TRBV27 and TRBJ2-1, with a weak D call TRBD2 (7 bases). Trimming left V 6 bases short and J 2 bases short, with 17 bases between. This CDR3 spans 16 amino acids. Germline V gene data show CDR1 as MNHEY and CDR2 as SMNVEV (reference sequence).

V and J are TRBV10-3 and TRBJ1-2; 7 bases match TRBD1. This CDR3 has 15 residues. The germline gives CDR1 ENHRY, CDR2 SYGVKD. Trimming took 4 bases from V and 7 from J; bases not matched to a gene: 12. This CDR3 reads CAISALDREAGGYTF. DNA for the CDR3: TGTGCCATCAGTGCATTAGACAGGGAGGCGGGTGGCTACACCTTC.

This clonotype was observed a handful of times. The chain carries TRBV20-1 and TRBJ1-6; D is unclear. This CDR3 has 18 residues. The ends were cut back, 3 bases at V and 0 bases at J, with 18 bases in the middle. CDR1 DFQATT and CDR2 SNEGSKA come from the germline V gene (reference sequence). CDR3 sequence reads: CSASEVLSRSSYNSPLHF. CDR3 DNA: TGCAGTGCTAGTGAGGTCCTTAGTAGGAGCTCCTATAATTCACCCCTCCACTTT.

This clonotype has only a few counts. The rearrangement uses TRBV29-1 and TRBJ2-4; D uncertain. The CDR3 extends over 13 amino acids. V shed 6 bases and J shed 1 base, with 10 bases lying between them. Germline V lookup: CDR1 SQVTM, CDR2 ANQGSEA. CDR3 sequence: CSVRLRAKNIQYF. In DNA, the CDR3 is TGCAGCGTCAGGTTGAGGGCCAAAAACATTCAGTACTTC.

Here the CDR3 DNA reads TGTGCCAGCAGCCACACTTTAACCTACGAGCAGTACTTC. Amino acid sequence: CASSHTLTYEQYF. V is TRBV5-5 and J is TRBJ2-7; D is unclear. This CDR3 spans 13 amino acids. Germline V CDR1 and CDR2: SGHKS, YYEKEE (reference sequence). Trimming cost V 4 bases and J 2 bases, with 10 bases left between them.

The chain joins TRBV11-3 to TRBJ2-7; D call uncertain. This CDR3 region has 14 residues. Trimming left V 5 bases short and J 0 bases short, with 11 bases between. CDR1 is SGHNT, CDR2 YENEEA, per germline. CDR3 sequence: CASSPDPHSYEQYF. The CDR3 DNA follows: TGTGCCAGCAGCCCCGACCCCCACTCCTACGAGCAGTACTTC.

The chain couples TRBV6-5 to TRBJ1-2; D unclear. Germline-derived CDR1 and CDR2 are MNHEY and SVGAGI. The CDR3 runs 14 residues. V lost 6 bases to trimming and J lost 4 bases, with 15 bases between them. CDR3 nucleotides: TGTGCCAGCAGAGCTCCCGGGGTAGGCTATGGCTACACCTTC. It specifies CASRAPGVGYGYTF.

This clonotype was counted between two and nine times. The genes are TRBV5-1 and TRBJ2-3; 14 bases fit TRBD2. This CDR3 comprises 17 residues. Germline V gene sequence: CDR1 SGHRS, CDR2 YFSETQ. V lost 3 bases, J lost 1 base, and 4 bases stayed unmatched. Written as DNA, the CDR3 is TGCGCCAGCAGCTCGGGGACTAGCGGGAGCCGCACAGATACGCAGTATTTT. Translated, it gives CASSSGTSGSRTDTQYF.

This clonotype was seen only a few times. The chain is built from TRBV29-1 and TRBJ2-1, with D possibly matching TRBD2 (6 bases). The CDR3 contains 13 residues. Germline V gene lookup returns CDR1 SQVTM and CDR2 ANQGSEA. V was clipped by 7 bases and J by 9 bases, with 19 bases between them. Here the CDR3 reads CSAPRLEYGEQFF. CDR3 bases: TGCAGCGCCCCCAGACTAGAATACGGTGAGCAGTTCTTC.

V gene TRBV27 combines with J gene TRBJ1-2, with D possibly being TRBD1 (5 bases). V gave up 2 bases and J gave up 2 bases, with 15 bases separating them. This CDR3 is 16 amino acids long. Germline CDR1 reads MNHEY; CDR2 reads SMNVEV (reference sequence). CDR3 amino acids: CASSLLSRGRNYGYTF. CDR3 sequence (DNA): TGTGCCAGCAGTTTACTTTCGCGGGGACGGAACTATGGCTACACCTTC.

This clonotype was observed at least ten times. CDR3 sequence reads: CASSRGQGSYEQYF. CDR3 bases: TGCGCCAGCAGCCGCGGACAGGGTTCCTACGAGCAGTACTTC. The chain uses TRBV4-1 and TRBJ2-7; 8 bases fit TRBD1. V shed 4 bases and J 1 base; nucleotides not matched to a gene: 3. The CDR3 is 14 amino acids. Germline CDR1 reads MGHRA; CDR2 reads YSYEKL.

V gene TRBV28 combines with J gene TRBJ2-2; the D is unclear. This CDR3 is built from 13 residues. CDR1 is MDHEN and CDR2 is SYDVKM in the germline V gene. V was clipped by 3 bases and J by 4 bases, with 6 bases between them. CDR3 sequence reads: CASSLQTTGELFF. CDR3 sequence (DNA): TGTGCCAGCAGTTTGCAGACCACCGGGGAGCTGTTTTTT. Filled out from reference TRBV28 and TRBJ2-2, the complete variable domain reads DVKVTQSSRYLVKRTGEKVFLECVQDMDHENMFWYRQDPGLGLRLIYFSYDVKMKEKGDIPEGYSVSREKKERFSLILESASTNQTSMYLCASSLQTTGELFFGEGSRLTVL.

The chain recombines TRBV9 with TRBJ2-5; possible D gene TRBD2, 6 bases. Germline values: CDR1 SGDLS, CDR2 YYNGEE. V was pared by 4 bases and J by 3 bases, with 19 bases between. The CDR3 is made up of 16 amino acids. CDR3 protein: CASSPAPGVGKETQYF. The CDR3 nucleotides read TGTGCCAGCAGCCCCGCCCCGGGAGTTGGTAAAGAGACCCAGTACTTC.

This clonotype was recorded once. This rearrangement joins TRBV7-6 to TRBJ2-1, with 8 nucleotides matching TRBD2. The ends lost 3 bases at V and 0 bases at J; junction bases unmatched: 7. This CDR3 region has 17 residues. Germline CDR1 is SGHVS and CDR2 is FNYEAQ. CDR3 coding DNA: TGTGCCAGCAGCTTTCGGAGCGGGGGAAGCTCCTACAATGAGCAGTTCTTC. Protein: CASSFRSGGSSYNEQFF. Combining the CDR3 with reference TRBV7-6 and TRBJ2-1 gives the whole variable domain GAGVSQSPRYKVTKRGQDVALRCDPISGHVSLYWYRQALGQGPEFLTYFNYEAQQDKSGLPNDRFSAERPEGSISTLTIQRTEQRDSAMYRCASSFRSGGSSYNEQFFGPGTRLTVL.

V usage is TRBV28 and J usage is TRBJ1-6; a weak D match, TRBD1 (5 bases). The V end was cut by 3 bases, the J end by 11 bases, with 11 bases between. From germline, CDR1 is MDHEN and CDR2 SYDVKM. This CDR3 spans 13 amino acids. CDR3 amino acids: CASSLPTQAPLHF. CDR3 nucleotides: TGTGCCAGCAGTTTGCCAACACAGGCACCCCTCCACTTT.

This clonotype was seen a handful of times. The gene calls are TRBV6-4 and TRBJ1-2; 7 nucleotides agree with TRBD1. The CDR3 covers 13 residues. The germline V gene encodes CDR1 MRHNA and CDR2 SNTAGT. With V trimmed by 3 bases and J by 2 bases, 0 bases remained unmatched. The CDR3 region has the DNA TGTGCCAGCAGTGAGGGACAGAACTATGGCTACACCTTC. It codes for CASSEGQNYGYTF.

The chain uses TRBV28 and TRBJ2-1; the D gene is possibly TRBD2 (6 bases). V gave up 2 bases and J gave up 4 bases, with 9 bases separating them. CDR1 is MDHEN, CDR2 SYDVKM, per germline. This CDR3 region has 14 residues. The DNA of the CDR3 is TGTGCCAGCAGTTTAGAAGGACTATACAATGAGCAGTTCTTC. This translates into CASSLEGLYNEQFF.

The rearrangement joins TRBV29-1 to TRBJ1-1; possibly TRBD1 for D (5 bases). The CDR3 spans 14 residues. Germline V gene lookup returns CDR1 SQVTM and CDR2 ANQGSEA. Trimming stripped 5 bases from V and 1 base from J, with 14 bases between. Here the CDR3 reads CSVSHRMTNTEAFF. The CDR3 coding sequence is TGCAGCGTTTCCCACAGGATGACGAACACTGAAGCTTTCTTT.

This clonotype was detected a few times. This chain uses TRBV5-1 with TRBJ1-4, with D maybe TRBD1 (6 bases). The germline V and J ends were trimmed by 6 bases and 8 bases, with 20 bases remaining between them. The germline V gene encodes CDR1 SGHRS and CDR2 YFSETQ. CDR3 length: 15 residues. Here the CDR3 DNA reads TGCGCCAGCACTCACACAGGGTTTCTTAACGAAAAACTGTTTTTT. The encoded protein is CASTHTGFLNEKLFF.

J is TRBJ2-5 and V is TRBV20-1, with 7 bases fitting TRBD2. V was clipped by 6 bases and J by 3 bases; unmatched bases: 16. The length of the CDR3 is 16 residues. Germline CDR1 reads DFQATT; CDR2 reads SNEGSKA (reference sequence). The CDR3 sequence is CSAAWGGSGTEETQYF. DNA for the CDR3: TGCAGTGCCGCCTGGGGTGGAAGCGGGACCGAAGAGACCCAGTACTTC.

The chain carries TRBV28 and TRBJ2-1; D is perhaps TRBD1 or TRBD2 (5 bases each). With 5 bases removed from V and 4 bases from J, the gap between germline ends came to 12 bases. Germline loops: CDR1 MDHEN, CDR2 SYDVKM. The CDR3 is 14 amino acids. CDR3 protein: CASSLPGPYNEQFF. DNA of the CDR3: TGTGCCAGCAGTCTCCCGGGACCATACAATGAGCAGTTCTTC.

This chain links TRBV9 with TRBJ2-7; 10 bases map to TRBD2. Losses at the gene ends were 2 bases for V and 1 base for J; bases not matched to a gene: 9. The CDR3 is 17 residues long. CDR1 SGDLS and CDR2 YYNGEE come from the germline V gene. CDR3 coding DNA: TGTGCCAGCAGCGTCGCACCTAGCGGGAGATCGTCCTACGAGCAGTACTTC. This translates into CASSVAPSGRSSYEQYF.

The V gene is TRBV5-6, the J gene TRBJ2-1; 7 bases map to TRBD2. Losses at the gene ends were 2 bases for V and 0 bases for J; bases not matched to a gene: 5. The length of the CDR3 is 16 residues. Per the germline V gene, CDR1 is SGHDT and CDR2 is YYEEEE. CDR3 loop: CASSFGDYNSYNEQFF. Here the CDR3 DNA reads TGTGCCAGCAGCTTCGGGGACTACAACTCCTACAATGAGCAGTTCTTC.